The sequence of this T cell receptor (beta chain) was determined in a study of cytomegalovirus exposure and HLA in healthy donors. Findings of the study overall: Immune exposure data for these donors was limited to CMV serostatus. Prior analysis indicated that the majority of TCR beta V segments exhibited productivity approximately 87% or approximately 30% of the time.

The CDR3 covers 12 residues. Germline assignment: CDR1 MGHDK and CDR2 SYGVNS. As regards this clone: Its cognate antigen is unknown.

Both 60 Vbeta primers and 13 Jbeta primers went into the PCR. Method: immunoSEQ multiplex PCR; TCRdb's copy keeps in-frame clones and lacks some. Here the sample spans around 130,000 clones, roughly three quarters being singletons. Sequencing used PBMCs. This receptor was taken from a woman aged 55-69 years in good health and CMV-seronegative. The gene calls are TRBV25-1 and TRBJ2-5; D might be TRBD2 (6 bases). The J call may be incorrect, as the DNA end agrees better with TRBJ2-7. Written as DNA, the CDR3 is TGTGCCAGCAGTGTGGAGGGAGGCGAGCAGTACTTC. Its protein is CASSVEGGEQYF.